The 18 T cell receptor beta chains listed next were all sequenced from one sample in a study of blood T cell repertoires in COVID-19. The table came from immunoSEQ multiplex PCR; TCRdb's copy has only in-frame clones and leaves some out. The sample has under 300,000 clones, 88% seen once; the top ten hold around 3%. The sample consisted of PBMCs or T cells enriched from blood (not recorded which). These receptors all come from a woman aged 50 to 65 who had recovered from COVID-19.

The CDR3 region has the DNA TGTGCCAGCAGTCTTCCGGGACAGCTGGGCACTGAAGCTTTCTTT. Translated, it gives CASSLPGQLGTEAFF. This chain links TRBV28 with TRBJ1-1; 7 bases match TRBD1. The CDR3 has 15 residues. After removal of 5 bases from V and 4 bases from J, the junction contained 10 bases not matched to a gene. CDR1 is MDHEN, CDR2 SYDVKM, per germline.

The genes are TRBV5-8 and TRBJ2-2, with 14 positions matching TRBD2. The J segment lost 7 bases and the V segment lost 4 bases, leaving 9 bases of the junction unmatched. CDR3 size: 17 residues. CDR1 and CDR2 (germline): SGHTS, YDEGEE. The CDR3 region has the DNA TGTGCCAGCAGCCCGGGACTAGCGGGAGTCTGGAACGGGGAGCTGTTTTTT. Translated, it gives CASSPGLAGVWNGELFF.

CDR3 residues: CASSPSRGSEQYF. DNA for the CDR3: TGTGCCAGCTCACCCTCGCGGGGGTCTGAGCAGTACTTC. The V and J genes are TRBV18 and TRBJ2-7; 7 bases fit TRBD2. This CDR3 is 13 amino acids long. The germline gives CDR1 KGHSH, CDR2 LQKENI. Germline trimming cut 3 bases from V and 7 bases from J; bases unmatched to any gene: 6.

The gene calls are TRBV7-2 and TRBJ2-1; D unclear. CDR3 length equals 12 residues. The germline V and J ends were trimmed by 8 bases and 7 bases, with 12 bases remaining between them. CDR1 is SGHTA, CDR2 FQGNSA, per germline. The DNA of the CDR3 is TGTGCCAGCGGTTGGCGGAATAATGAGCAGTTCTTC. As protein: CASGWRNNEQFF.

The chain employs TRBV25-1 and TRBJ2-7; 9 nucleotides match TRBD1. CDR1 MGHDK and CDR2 SYGVNS come from the germline V gene. The V gene end was trimmed by 4 bases and the J gene end by 4 bases; junction bases not matched to a gene: 14. CDR3 length equals 17 residues. CDR3 sequence reads: CASSARTGVSPRYEQYF. For the CDR3, the DNA is TGTGCCAGCAGTGCCCGGACAGGGGTTTCCCCCCGATACGAGCAGTACTTC.

The gene calls are TRBV11-3 and TRBJ2-1, with TRBD2 identical over 14 bases. This CDR3 region has 20 residues. Germline V gene lookup returns CDR1 SGHNT and CDR2 YENEEA. V was pared by 1 base and J by 5 bases, with 13 bases of the junction left unmatched. The CDR3 bases are TGTGCCAGCAGCTTAGGTGGTTTTTGGACTAGCGGGAGGAACCACAATGAGCAGTTCTTC. This codes for CASSLGGFWTSGRNHNEQFF.

V usage is TRBV27 and J usage is TRBJ2-7, with 8 bases fitting TRBD1. The CDR3 is 15 amino acids. The germline V gene has CDR1 MNHEY and CDR2 SMNVEV (reference sequence). V lost 5 bases and J lost 5; bases outside the gene matches: 11. CDR3 coding DNA: TGTGCCAGCAGTCCAGCGGACAGGGCATCCCACGAGCAGTACTTC. Translated, it gives CASSPADRASHEQYF.

The chain employs TRBV6-5 and TRBJ1-2; D is uncertain. V was clipped by 0 bases and J by 8 bases, with 13 bases between them. From germline, CDR1 is MNHEY and CDR2 SVGAGI. This CDR3 has 14 amino acids. The CDR3 sequence: CASSYSRSTWGYTF. CDR3 bases: TGTGCCAGCAGTTACTCGCGTAGCACCTGGGGCTACACCTTC.

The chain links TRBV7-3 to TRBJ2-1, with D tentatively TRBD2 (5 bases). Germline CDR1 SGHTA, CDR2 FQGTGA. The CDR3 sequence is 13 residues long. Trimming stripped 2 bases from V and 12 bases from J, with 14 bases between. The CDR3 is CASSLRFGDGQFF. CDR3 DNA: TGTGCCAGCAGCTTACGGTTCGGGGATGGGCAGTTCTTC. Looking up the rest from reference TRBV7-3 and TRBJ2-1 gives the full variable domain: GAGVSQTPSNKVTEKGKYVELRCDPISGHTALYWYRQSLGQGPEFLIYFQGTGAADDSGLPNDRFFAVRPEGSVSTLKIQRTERGDSAVYLCASSLRFGDGQFFGPGTRLTVL.

The J gene is TRBJ2-7, the V gene TRBV9; 10 bases are a match to TRBD2. Germline-derived CDR1 and CDR2 are SGDLS and YYNGEE. V dropped 4 bases and J dropped 3; count of bases not matched to a gene: 10. This CDR3 region has 16 residues. The CDR3 is CASSPGASGSRYEQYF. The CDR3 nucleotides are TGTGCCAGCAGCCCGGGGGCTAGCGGGAGTCGCTACGAGCAGTACTTC.

This chain joins TRBV19 and TRBJ1-1, with 7 positions matching TRBD1. The V gene end was trimmed by 5 bases and the J gene end by 1 base; junction bases not matched to a gene: 1. The CDR3 is 13 residues long. Germline V gene lookup returns CDR1 LNHDA and CDR2 SQIVND (reference sequence). CDR3 DNA sequence: TGTGCCAGTAGTCGACAGGGGAACACTGAAGCTTTCTTT. It translates to CASSRQGNTEAFF. The full variable domain, with the rest looked up from reference TRBV19 and TRBJ1-1, is DGGITQSPKYLFRKEGQNVTLSCEQNLNHDAMYWYRQDPGQGLRLIYYSQIVNDFQKGDIAEGYSVSREKKESFPLTVTSAQKNPTAFYLCASSRQGNTEAFFGQGTRLTVV.

V gene TRBV5-1 combines with J gene TRBJ2-1, with 10 bases aligning to TRBD2. With V trimmed by 3 bases and J by 2 bases, 8 bases remained unmatched. In germline, CDR1 is SGHRS, CDR2 YFSETQ. CDR3 length: 17 residues. The chain's CDR3 is CASSWRRTSGAYNEQFF. The CDR3 coding sequence is TGCGCCAGCAGCTGGCGGCGGACTAGCGGAGCCTACAATGAGCAGTTCTTC.

The chain combines TRBV7-2 with TRBJ2-7; no clear D gene. Looked up from germline, CDR1 is SGHTA and CDR2 is FQGNSA. This CDR3 region has 13 residues. The V end was cut by 1 base, the J end by 4 bases, with 8 bases between. CDR3 in DNA: TGTGCCAGCAGCTTAGAGCCCGTATACGAGCAGTACTTC. The encoded protein is CASSLEPVYEQYF.

This chain joins TRBV9 and TRBJ1-2; D uncertain. The germline V and J ends were trimmed by 0 bases and 6 bases, with 15 bases remaining between them. The length of the CDR3 is 15 residues. Germline loops: CDR1 SGDLS, CDR2 YYNGEE. The CDR3, as DNA: TGTGCCAGCAGCGTAGCGGGAGGGCGATTCGATGGCTACACCTTC. This sequence encodes CASSVAGGRFDGYTF.

This chain connects TRBV13 to TRBJ2-3, with 12 bases matching TRBD1. Germline loops: CDR1 PRHDT, CDR2 FYEKMQ (reference sequence). Trimming took 4 bases from V and 6 from J; bases not matched to a gene: 17. CDR3 length equals 19 residues. The CDR3 sequence is CASSSNLFPGQGAGDTQYF. DNA for the CDR3: TGTGCCAGCAGCTCCAACCTATTTCCGGGACAGGGGGCTGGCGATACGCAGTATTTT.

The count of this clone is one. The CDR3 sequence is CASVQGTVLLSNQPQHF. The DNA for the CDR3 is TGTGCCAGTGTACAGGGGACAGTTCTGTTGAGCAATCAGCCCCAGCATTTT. The chain couples TRBV19 to TRBJ1-5; 7 bases are shared with TRBD1. The length of the CDR3 is 17 residues. After removal of 8 bases from V and 1 base from J, the junction contained 14 bases not matched to a gene. Germline values: CDR1 LNHDA, CDR2 SQIVND (reference sequence).

The table lists this clone with a count of one. V is TRBV28 and J is TRBJ1-1, with D unclear. Trimming removed 3 bases from V and 6 bases from J, with 8 bases in between. This CDR3 has 12 residues. Germline assignment: CDR1 MDHEN and CDR2 SYDVKM. For the CDR3, the DNA is TGTGCCAGCAGTTTGGAGGGCCCTGAAGCTTTCTTT. Residues: CASSLEGPEAFF.

The chain joins TRBV6-5 to TRBJ1-3; unclear D gene. V was cut by 6 bases and J by 0 bases, with 9 bases left in between. The CDR3 consists of 14 residues. Germline assignment: CDR1 MNHEY and CDR2 SVGAGI. CDR3: CASRYGDSGNTIYF. The CDR3 DNA is TGTGCCAGCAGGTACGGAGACTCTGGAAACACCATATATTTT.